Below, one T cell receptor beta chain is given with its context. This entry comes from a study of control samples from healthy donors and cancer patients. Only in-frame clones appear in the TCRdb table, and some are missing; sequencing was by immunoSEQ multiplex PCR. The sample yields 150,000 to 200,000 clones, 90% seen once. V lost 5 bases to trimming and J lost 4 bases, with 8 bases between them. The CDR3 runs to 12 residues. Germline CDR1 MNHEY, CDR2 SVGEGT. The material sequenced was blood. The clonotype originates from a woman aged 50 to 65 in good health. V and J are TRBV6-2 or TRBV6-3 and TRBJ1-2; no firm D call. CDR3 sequence (DNA): TGTGCCAGCAGTACCGTCTTCTATGGCTACACCTTC. It specifies CASSTVFYGYTF.